The clone carrying this T cell receptor beta chain was counted a single time. These data are taken from a study of CD8 T cells in Susac syndrome. Patients with Susac syndrome showed fulfilment of recently defined diagnostic criteria for definite or probable disease. Negative isolation was used for CD8+ and CD4+ T cells and FACS enrichment for TEMRA cells. Germline trimming cut 0 bases from V and 4 bases from J; bases unmatched to any gene: 6. This CDR3 has 17 residues. CDR1 is SGDLS and CDR2 is YYNGEE in the germline V gene. The RNA input was about 0.5 to 1 ug, and it was reverse transcribed with random hexamers. An immunoSEQ multiplex PCR amplified TCR beta CDR3 over 54 Vbeta and 13 Jbeta. TCRdb called the immunoSEQ multiplex PCR reads again in MiXCR, with one record for every CDR3 protein. Among about 140,000 distinct CDR3 sequences, approximately 95% were seen once, and the ten largest hold approximately 0.17%.

The source material was CD8+ T cells from PBMCs. The clonotype originates from a human donor with Susac syndrome. The chain is built from TRBV9 and TRBJ2-2; 10 bases are shared with TRBD1. The CDR3 spells CASSVEGQGRGTGELFF. The DNA for the CDR3 is TGTGCCAGCAGCGTAGAGGGACAGGGGAGGGGCACCGGGGAGCTGTTTTTT.